This is a list of T cell receptor beta chains from one sample in a study of regulatory T cells in long-lasting Graves disease. TCRdb redid the calling of the multiplex PCR reads with MiXCR, one entry per CDR3 protein. The sample has roughly 500,000 distinct CDR3 sequences, more than 10% seen once. The same data also went into a second study, on T cells in Graves' hyperthyroidism and ophthalmopathy.

The specimen was peripheral blood mononuclear cells (PBMCs), collected at new diagnosis, from a patient treated with antithyroid drugs. The receptors shown here come from a woman aged 25 to 39 with Graves disease. CDR3s include the opening cysteine and the closing phenylalanine or tryptophan. The order of the fields is clone size, V gene, D gene, J gene, CDR3 protein, CDR3 DNA. D genes are given only for firm matches. Clone size, where shown, is once, few, many, or a class for clones that have expanded.

many	TRBV19	NA	TRBJ1-1	CASSIVENTEAFF	TGTGCCAGTAGTATAGTCGAGAACACTGAAGCTTTCTTT
NA	TRBV28	NA	TRBJ2-7	CASSLSPGPPQDEQYF	TGTGCCAGCAGCCTTAGTCCAGGGCCCCCACAGGACGAGCAGTACTTC
NA	TRBV6-2/TRBV6-3	NA	TRBJ1-2	CASRQLYGYTF	TGTGCCAGCCGGCAACTCTATGGCTACACCTTC
many	TRBV28	TRBD1	TRBJ2-7	CASSPPPGTGYEQYF	TGTGCCAGCAGTCCCCCCCCCGGGACAGGCTACGAGCAGTACTTC
many	TRBV27	NA	TRBJ1-4	CASSLSRISEKLFF	TGTGCCAGCAGTTTGAGCCGAATTTCCGAAAAACTGTTTTTT
many	TRBV18	NA	TRBJ2-3	CASSPIPFGRTDTQYF	TGTGCCAGCTCACCAATTCCGTTCGGCCGCACAGATACGCAGTATTTT
many	TRBV5-1	NA	TRBJ2-7	CASSFPGDAYEQYF	TGCGCCAGCAGCTTTCCGGGGGACGCCTACGAGCAGTACTTC
NA	TRBV28	TRBD1	TRBJ1-5	CASSPMDRGHSNQPQHF	TGTGCCAGCAGTCCGATGGACAGGGGACATAGCAATCAGCCCCAGCATTTT
many	TRBV12-3/TRBV12-4	TRBD1	TRBJ1-5	CASSGTEDQPQHF	TGTGCCAGCAGTGGGACAGAGGATCAGCCCCAGCATTTT
many	TRBV6-2/TRBV6-3	TRBD2	TRBJ2-1	CASSYHLSGAGGTNEQFF	TGTGCCAGCAGTTACCACCTTTCGGGGGCGGGGGGTACGAATGAGCAGTTCTTC
many	TRBV5-6	NA	TRBJ1-2	CASSRVGIGYGYTF	TGTGCCAGCAGTCGGGTAGGAATAGGCTATGGCTACACCTTC
few	TRBV28	NA	TRBJ1-2	CASSLSTGGYTF	TGTGCCAGCAGTTTATCGACTGGCGGCTACACCTTC
few	TRBV11-3	TRBD1	TRBJ1-1	CASSVGTGANTEAFF	TGTGCCAGCAGCGTGGGGACAGGGGCGAACACTGAAGCTTTCTTT
NA	TRBV28	NA	TRBJ2-1	CASSFQRPSKFF	TGTGCCAGCAGTTTCCAAAGGCCGAGTAAGTTCTTC
many	TRBV28	TRBD1	TRBJ2-4	CASNPLAGGTGGNIQYF	TGTGCCAGCAACCCTCTGGCGGGAGGGACAGGGGGGAACATTCAGTACTTC
many	TRBV11-2	TRBD2	TRBJ2-7	CASRMGLETYEQYF	TGTGCCAGCAGGATGGGACTAGAAACTTACGAGCAGTACTTC
many	TRBV3-1	NA	TRBJ1-1	CASSQGPTGEAFF	TGTGCCAGCAGCCAGGGACCGACAGGTGAAGCTTTCTTT
many	TRBV27	NA	TRBJ1-2	CASSFSPTVRDGYTF	TGTGCCAGCAGTTTTTCCCCGACAGTAAGGGATGGCTACACCTTC
few	TRBV19	NA	TRBJ1-3	CASSRRGRGESGNTIYF	TGTGCCAGTAGTAGGAGGGGCCGGGGAGAGTCTGGAAACACCATATATTTT